Reported below is one T cell receptor (beta chain). Original processing notes: Amplification of reference gene primers provided the estimated nucleated cell counts. Sequencing used immunoSEQ multiplex PCR; TCRdb keeps in-frame clones, though not all of them. Clone size and the V and J calls come from that table; the DNA yielded D and trimming. The data show roughly 160,000 clones, roughly 91% seen once. The sample belongs to a study of blood T cell repertoires in COVID-19. On the study more broadly: Donors in the United States, Italy and Spain gave samples during acute or convalescent COVID-19.

The sequence came from a man aged 18 to 30 with acute or convalescent COVID-19. Sequenced: peripheral blood.

The CDR3 sequence is CAWSDLTGVYEQYF. The DNA for the CDR3 is TGTGCCTGGAGTGATTTGACAGGGGTCTACGAGCAGTACTTC. This rearrangement joins TRBV30 to TRBJ2-7, with 8 nucleotides matching TRBD1. The J segment lost 3 bases and the V segment lost 1 base, leaving 5 bases of the junction unmatched. Germline lookup yields CDR1 GTSNPN and CDR2 SVGIG (reference sequence). CDR3 length equals 14 residues.